The TCR beta chain under discussion was sequenced for a study of T cell repertoires in cytomegalovirus infection. Study context: Recently described HLA-C-restricted plus well-studied HLA-B-restricted CMV epitopes were used.

A word on this clonotype: The antigen is undetermined.

CDR1 and CDR2 from the germline V gene are SEHNR and FQNEAQ (reference sequence). There are 14 residues in the CDR3. Trimming cost V 0 bases and J 6 bases, with 11 bases left between them. TCRdb ran MiXCR on the reads and lists one entry per CDR3 protein. The table has about 310,000 distinct CDR3 sequences, around 25% seen once. This material consisted of cultured PBMCs, taken from culture after CMV antigen stimulation. The sequence came from a human donor in good health (CMV status not recorded). Some clones in this sample may be carry-over from other donors' samples. This chain links TRBV7-9 with TRBJ1-1, with a tentative D call TRBD1 (5 bases). CDR3 sequence (DNA): TGTGCCAGCAGCTTAGCTCTGGGAGGGGCTGAAGCTTTCTTT. Translation: CASSLALGGAEAFF.